This TCR beta chain was retrieved from a study of human T cells and chemical hapten exposure. About the study: Chiefly female patients presented with alopecia areata, totalis or universalis. Small pooled library volume differences mainly caused per-sample TCR yield variation.

It was the library that attached unique molecular identifiers to individual cDNA molecules. TCRdb processed the RACE reads anew with MiXCR; each CDR3 protein has one entry. Of 85,000 to 120,000 distinct CDR3 sequences listed, roughly 12% are singletons. The V gene end was trimmed by 4 bases and the J gene end by 1 base; junction bases not matched to a gene: 4. Germline loops: CDR1 MGHRA, CDR2 YSYEKL. CDR3 size: 15 residues. Time point: pre-sensitization, week 0. Treatment of the sample: therapeutic diphenylcyclopropenone sensitization with weekly scalp DPC. Blood was drawn before each patch test was applied.

The chain couples TRBV4-1 to TRBJ1-1; TRBD1 matches at 9 bases. This TCR was sampled from a woman aged 45 to 65 with alopecia areata. Some clones in this sample may be carry-over from other donors' samples. The sample consisted of whole blood, taken in connection with sensitization to the hapten diphenylcyclopropenone (DPC). CDR3 in amino acids: CASSRGTGTNTEAFF. Written as DNA, the CDR3 is TGCGCCAGCAGCCGGGGGACAGGGACGAACACTGAAGCTTTCTTT.